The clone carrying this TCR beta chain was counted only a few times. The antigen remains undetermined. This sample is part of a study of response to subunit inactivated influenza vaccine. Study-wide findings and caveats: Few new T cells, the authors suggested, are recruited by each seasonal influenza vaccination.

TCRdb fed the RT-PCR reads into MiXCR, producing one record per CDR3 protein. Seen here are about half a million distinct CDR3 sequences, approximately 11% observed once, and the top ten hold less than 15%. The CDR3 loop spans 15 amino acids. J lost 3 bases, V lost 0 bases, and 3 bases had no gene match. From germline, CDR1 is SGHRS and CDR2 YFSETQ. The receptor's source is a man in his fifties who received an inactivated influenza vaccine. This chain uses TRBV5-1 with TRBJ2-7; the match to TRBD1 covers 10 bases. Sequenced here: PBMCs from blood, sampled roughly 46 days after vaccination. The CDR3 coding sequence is TGCGCCAGCAGCTTGGGACAGGGGGCGTTCTACGAGCAGTACTTC. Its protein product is CASSLGQGAFYEQYF.